This TCR beta chain was captured in a study of patients and donors after allogeneic stem cell transplantation. TCRdb reprocessed the RT-PCR reads via MiXCR and lists one record per CDR3 protein. Here the sample spans fewer than 200,000 distinct CDR3 sequences, around 28% being singletons. V lost 6 bases and J lost 0; bases outside the gene matches: 1. This CDR3 is 15 amino acids long. From germline, CDR1 is ENHRY and CDR2 SYGVKD. The material sequenced was blood, either unsorted or a sorted T cell fraction (not recorded which). The rearrangement links TRBV10-3 to TRBJ2-6; 8 nucleotides align to TRBD1. The clonotype was recovered from a human donor who was either an allogeneic HSCT recipient or a stem cell or donor lymphocyte infusion donor (not recorded which). It is not recorded whose cells these are; they may come from a transplant donor. Here the CDR3 reads CAISGQGSGANVLTF. The CDR3 DNA sequence: TGTGCCATCAGCGGACAGGGCTCTGGGGCCAACGTCCTGACTTTC.